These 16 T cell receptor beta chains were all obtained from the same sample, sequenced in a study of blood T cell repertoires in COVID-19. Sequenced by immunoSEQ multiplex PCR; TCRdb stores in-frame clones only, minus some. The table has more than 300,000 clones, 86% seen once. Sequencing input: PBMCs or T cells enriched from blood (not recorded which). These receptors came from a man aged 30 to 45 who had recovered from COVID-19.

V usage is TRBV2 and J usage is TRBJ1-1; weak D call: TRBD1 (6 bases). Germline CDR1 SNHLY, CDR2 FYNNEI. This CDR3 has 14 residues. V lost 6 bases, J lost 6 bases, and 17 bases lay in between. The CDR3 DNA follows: TGTGCCAGCAGGCGGACAGCCCAAAGTCCTGAAGCTTTCTTT. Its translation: CASRRTAQSPEAFF.

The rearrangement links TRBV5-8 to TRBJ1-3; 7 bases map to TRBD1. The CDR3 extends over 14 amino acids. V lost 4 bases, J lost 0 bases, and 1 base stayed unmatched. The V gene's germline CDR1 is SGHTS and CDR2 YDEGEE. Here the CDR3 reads CASSRDSSGNTIYF. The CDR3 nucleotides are TGTGCCAGCAGCAGGGACAGCTCTGGAAACACCATATATTTT.

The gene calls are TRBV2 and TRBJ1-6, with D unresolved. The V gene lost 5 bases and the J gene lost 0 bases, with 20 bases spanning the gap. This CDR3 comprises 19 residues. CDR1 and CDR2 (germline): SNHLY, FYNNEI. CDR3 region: CASSTPLQTQSSYNSPLHF. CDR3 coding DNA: TGTGCCAGCAGTACGCCTCTCCAGACTCAAAGCTCCTATAATTCACCCCTCCACTTT.

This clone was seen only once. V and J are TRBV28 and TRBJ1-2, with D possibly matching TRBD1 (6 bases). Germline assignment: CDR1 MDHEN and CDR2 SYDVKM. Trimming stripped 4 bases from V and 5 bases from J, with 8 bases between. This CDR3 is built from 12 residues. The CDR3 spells CASSSTGYGYTF. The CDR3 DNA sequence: TGTGCCAGCAGTTCAACAGGGTATGGCTACACCTTC.

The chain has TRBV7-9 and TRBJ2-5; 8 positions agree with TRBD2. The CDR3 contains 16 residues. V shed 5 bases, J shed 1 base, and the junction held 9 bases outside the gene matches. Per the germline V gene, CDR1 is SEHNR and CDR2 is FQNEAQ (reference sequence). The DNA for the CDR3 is TGTGCCAGCAGCCATCCCGGGGGGGTAAGCCAAGAGACCCAGTACTTC. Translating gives CASSHPGGVSQETQYF.

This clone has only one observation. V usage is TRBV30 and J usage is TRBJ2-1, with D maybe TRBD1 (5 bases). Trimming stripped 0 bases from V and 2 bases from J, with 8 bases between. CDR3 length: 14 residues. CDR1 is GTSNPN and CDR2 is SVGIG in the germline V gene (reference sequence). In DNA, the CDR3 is TGTGCCTGGAGTGTAGGGGTACCCTACAATGAGCAGTTCTTC. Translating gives CAWSVGVPYNEQFF.

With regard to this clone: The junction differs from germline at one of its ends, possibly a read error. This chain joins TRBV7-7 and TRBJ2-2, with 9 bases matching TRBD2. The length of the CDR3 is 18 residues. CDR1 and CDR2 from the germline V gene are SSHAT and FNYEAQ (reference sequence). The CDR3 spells CASSLEAGGGGAPGELFF. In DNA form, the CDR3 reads TGTGCTAGCAGCTTAGAGGCCGGTGGCGGGGGGGCCCCCGGGGAGCTGTTTTTT. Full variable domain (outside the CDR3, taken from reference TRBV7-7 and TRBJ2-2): GAGVSQSPRYKVTKRGQDVTLRCDPISSHATLYWYQQALGQGPEFLTYFNYEAQPDKSGLPSDRFSAERPEGSISTLTIQRTEQRDSAMYRCASSLEAGGGGAPGELFFGEGSRLTVL.

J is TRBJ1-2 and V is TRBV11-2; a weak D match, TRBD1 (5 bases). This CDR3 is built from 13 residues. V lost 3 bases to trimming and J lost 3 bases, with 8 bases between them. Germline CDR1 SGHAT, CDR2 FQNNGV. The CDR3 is CASSFGGDYGYTF. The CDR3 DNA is TGTGCCAGCAGCTTCGGGGGGGACTATGGCTACACCTTC. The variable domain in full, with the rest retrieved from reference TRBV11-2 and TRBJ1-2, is EAGVAQSPRYKIIEKRQSVAFWCNPISGHATLYWYQQILGQGPKLLIQFQNNGVVDDSQLPKDRFSAERLKGVDSTLKIQPAKLEDSAVYLCASSFGGDYGYTFGSGTRLTVV.

The CDR3 loop is CASSAGGAYYGYTF. In nucleotides, the CDR3 is TGTGCCAGCAGCGCGGGGGGTGCTTACTATGGCTACACCTTC. The J gene is TRBJ1-2, the V gene TRBV7-2, with TRBD1 as a possible D gene (5 bases). Trimming pared 5 bases from V and 3 bases from J, leaving 13 bases between. This CDR3 has 14 amino acids. Germline V gives CDR1 SGHTA, CDR2 FQGNSA.

The DNA of the CDR3 is TGTGCCAGTAGCCCCGACAGAGACTATGGCTACACCTTC. Translation gives CASSPDRDYGYTF. This rearrangement joins TRBV19 to TRBJ1-2; tentative D call: TRBD1 (5 bases). Trimming cost V 6 bases and J 3 bases, with 11 bases left between them. Germline V gene lookup returns CDR1 LNHDA and CDR2 SQIVND (reference sequence). There are 13 residues in the CDR3.

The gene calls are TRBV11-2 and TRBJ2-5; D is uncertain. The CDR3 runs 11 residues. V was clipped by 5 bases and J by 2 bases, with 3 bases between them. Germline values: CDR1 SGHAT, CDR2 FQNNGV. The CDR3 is CASSLQETQYF. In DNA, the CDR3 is TGTGCCAGCAGCCTACAAGAGACCCAGTACTTC.

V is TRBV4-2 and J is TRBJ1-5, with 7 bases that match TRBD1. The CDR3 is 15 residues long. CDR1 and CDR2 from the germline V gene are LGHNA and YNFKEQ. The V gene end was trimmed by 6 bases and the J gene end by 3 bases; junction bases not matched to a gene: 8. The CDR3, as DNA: TGTGCCAGCAGTGACCGGGACAGAGACAATCAGCCCCAGCATTTT. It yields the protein CASSDRDRDNQPQHF.

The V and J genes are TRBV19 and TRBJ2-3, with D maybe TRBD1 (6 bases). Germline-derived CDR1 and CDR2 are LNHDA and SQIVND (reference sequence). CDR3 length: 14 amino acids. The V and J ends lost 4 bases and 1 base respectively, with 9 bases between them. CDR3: CASSKQGGTDTQYF. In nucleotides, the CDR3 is TGTGCCAGTAGTAAACAGGGTGGCACAGATACGCAGTATTTT.

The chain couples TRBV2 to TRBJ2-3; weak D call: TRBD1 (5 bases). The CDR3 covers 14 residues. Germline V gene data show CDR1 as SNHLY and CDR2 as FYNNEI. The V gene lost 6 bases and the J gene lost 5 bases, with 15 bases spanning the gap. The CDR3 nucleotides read TGTGCCAGCAGCCTCCAGGGATTCGAAGATACGCAGTATTTT. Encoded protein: CASSLQGFEDTQYF.

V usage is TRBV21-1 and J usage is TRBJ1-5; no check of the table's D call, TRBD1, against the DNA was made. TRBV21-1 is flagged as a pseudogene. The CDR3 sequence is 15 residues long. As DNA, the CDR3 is TGTGCCAGCAGCAGAGACAGGGCCAGCAATCAGCCCCAGCATTTT. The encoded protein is CASSRDRASNQPQHF.

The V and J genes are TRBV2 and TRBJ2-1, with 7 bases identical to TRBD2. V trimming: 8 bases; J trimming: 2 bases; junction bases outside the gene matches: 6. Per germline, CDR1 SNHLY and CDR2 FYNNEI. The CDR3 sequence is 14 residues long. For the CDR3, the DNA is TGTGCCAGCGGAGATAGCGGGCCCTACAATGAGCAGTTCTTC. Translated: CASGDSGPYNEQFF. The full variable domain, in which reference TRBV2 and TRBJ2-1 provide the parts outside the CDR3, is EPEVTQTPSHQVTQMGQEVILRCVPISNHLYFYWYRQILGQKVEFLVSFYNNEISEKSEIFDDQFSVERPDGSNFTLKIRSTKLEDSAMYFCASGDSGPYNEQFFGPGTRLTVL.